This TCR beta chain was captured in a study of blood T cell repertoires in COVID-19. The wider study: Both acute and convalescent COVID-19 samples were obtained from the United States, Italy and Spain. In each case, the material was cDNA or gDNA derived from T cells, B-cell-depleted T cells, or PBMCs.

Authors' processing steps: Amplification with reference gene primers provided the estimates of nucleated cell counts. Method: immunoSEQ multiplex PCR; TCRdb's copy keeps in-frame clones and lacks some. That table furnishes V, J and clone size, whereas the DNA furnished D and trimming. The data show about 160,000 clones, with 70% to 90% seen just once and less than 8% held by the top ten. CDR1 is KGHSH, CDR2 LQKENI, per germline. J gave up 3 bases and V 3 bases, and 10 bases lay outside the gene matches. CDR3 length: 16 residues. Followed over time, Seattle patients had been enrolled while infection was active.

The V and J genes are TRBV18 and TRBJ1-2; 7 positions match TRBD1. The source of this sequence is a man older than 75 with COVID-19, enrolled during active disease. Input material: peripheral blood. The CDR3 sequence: CASSPPTPTGYYGYTF. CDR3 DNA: TGTGCCAGCTCACCCCCTACCCCGACAGGGTACTATGGCTACACCTTC.